Included here is one T cell receptor beta chain sequence, with context. What this receptor recognizes is not known. No much larger clonotype is one base removed from it; base qualities were not supplied. The immunoSEQ Assay was used to sequence TCR beta CDR3 regions from DNA. On the authors' methods: To compute T cell density, TCR beta template counts were normalized to usable DNA, which was estimated by amplifying housekeeping genes. Richness was estimated using the preseqR package, with extrapolation to 400,000 templates for PBMC samples and to 120,000 templates for tissue samples. Clonality was taken to be one minus Pielou's evenness. Differential abundance testing on productive amino-acid clonotypes, with a minimum total count of 5 and an alpha of 0.1, was used to identify tissue-enriched TCRs. Repertoire overlap between compartments was quantified with the Jaccard Index and Morisita Overlap Index. GLIPH grouped TCR beta CDR3s together with public tetramer-defined viral CDR3s, and a viral motif had to include at least three viral sequences and also show V-gene enrichment. The source is immuneACCESS, and TCRdb retained only in-frame sequences with V and J called. Part of the clones is not carried over; for the studies checked, unresolved V genes explain less than half of this, and the remainder is unexplained. D and trimming were read from the DNA, whereas the V and J calls and clone size are those reported in that table. Here the sample has tens of thousands of clones; roughly 90% occur a single time. The leading ten clones occupy approximately 2% of the sample.

At diagnosis, peripheral blood, uninvolved tumor-adjacent lung and tumor were collected and were preserved as a mix of fresh-frozen and FFPE material. For TCR repertoire profiling, blood samples were analyzed as peripheral blood mononuclear cells. Reading the germline V gene gives CDR1 SQVTM and CDR2 ANQGSEA. Trimming takes 7 bases from V and 7 bases from J, and the germline ends sit 16 bases apart. Including cysteine and phenylalanine, the CDR3 has 12 amino acids. Just CDR3 DNA is preserved here, 36 bases in frame from base 1. The data were obtained in a study of T cells in localized non-small cell lung cancer (dated by TCRdb to the early 2020s). General notes on the study: The study examined T cell repertoires in a few hundred patients with early-stage NSCLC and compared tumors with uninvolved tumor-adjacent lungs. NSCLC patients had a mean age of around 66 years, and 129 were male and 85 to 110 female. The cohort was made up of some 240 treatment-naive NSCLC patients whose localized lung tumors had been resected. The research as a whole found: Longer overall survival was associated with higher blood T cell density, whereas shorter survival was associated with higher adjacent-lung clonality. Because the study design was exploratory, TCR variables were selected using unadjusted p-values without false-discovery rate correction. The highest T cell clonality was observed in uninvolved tumor-adjacent lung, where clonality exceeded that of tumor, suggesting that antigenic responses were more focused in uninvolved tumor-adjacent lung. Because multi-region tumor sequencing was not done, intratumor heterogeneity could not be ruled out. A median of about 50 of the top 100 tumor clones turned up in the paired uninvolved adjacent lung, and 25 to 30 of those clones also ranked among the top 100 of that same adjacent lung.

The sequencing used peripheral blood, collected before any cancer treatment. The chain couples TRBV29-1 to TRBJ1-2; TRBD1 might be the D gene, on 5 matching bases. This receptor was obtained from a female donor older than 55 with stage I lung adenocarcinoma. The DNA is as follows: TGCAGCGCCGAAGGTGGGGCCACTGGCTACACCTTC. Its translation reads: CSAEGGATGYTF.